What follows are 16 T cell receptor beta chains derived from one specimen sequenced in a study of shared clonotypes between healthy human individuals (dated by TCRdb to 2018 to 2020). Library method: the immunoSEQ multiplex PCR assay. TCRdb took over this immuneACCESS table, retaining in-frame rearrangements with V and J assigned. Such tables are incomplete; in checked studies, under half of the missing clones stem from an unresolved V gene, and the remainder is unexplained. Counted in this sample were some 2 million clones; 85% to 95% of them appeared once. The top ten clonotypes cover around 0.13% of the sample. Material for sequencing was naive CD4+ T cells sorted from blood. The sample's cell subset or site label, decoded: CD45RA+ positively selected. The receptor source for this set is a man between 18 and 29 years old in good health.

The rearrangement links TRBV7-9 to TRBJ1-2; D is possibly TRBD1 (5 bases). This CDR3 contains 14 residues. Trimming cost V 3 bases and J 7 bases, with 15 bases left between them. CDR1 SEHNR and CDR2 FQNEAQ come from the germline V gene (reference sequence). CDR3 coding DNA: TGTGCCAGCAGCTTGGGGGAAGGGTTGACTGGCTACACCTTC. Protein product: CASSLGEGLTGYTF.

This rearrangement joins TRBV9 to TRBJ2-7, with D perhaps matching TRBD1 (6 bases). Germline V gives CDR1 SGDLS, CDR2 YYNGEE. V lost 0 bases, J lost 2 bases, and 18 bases lay in between. The CDR3 consists of 17 residues. CDR3 sequence: CASSVGGAAGETYEQYF. The DNA of the CDR3 is TGTGCCAGCAGCGTAGGTGGCGCGGCAGGGGAGACCTACGAGCAGTACTTC.

V usage is TRBV19 and J usage is TRBJ2-3; D may correspond to TRBD1 or TRBD2 (5 bases each). Trimming shortened V by 5 bases and J by 4 bases, and 22 bases separated the two germline ends. CDR3 length: 17 residues. Germline CDR1 LNHDA, CDR2 SQIVND (reference sequence). CDR3 protein: CASSGGSASPLADTQYF. CDR3 in DNA: TGTGCCAGTAGTGGGGGTTCGGCTAGCCCCCTGGCAGATACGCAGTATTTT.

This chain uses TRBV10-3 with TRBJ2-3; 8 nucleotides agree with TRBD2. The germline CDR1 and CDR2 sequences are ENHRY and SYGVKD. The CDR3 sequence is 15 residues long. V trimming: 4 bases; J trimming: 0 bases; junction bases outside the gene matches: 3. The CDR3 coding sequence is TGTGCCATCAGTGGGGCTAGCGGGAGCACAGATACGCAGTATTTT. Its translation: CAISGASGSTDTQYF.

This chain links TRBV2 with TRBJ2-5, with D unresolved. The CDR3 length is 16 residues. Germline V gene sequence: CDR1 SNHLY, CDR2 FYNNEI. With 0 bases removed from V and 1 base from J, the gap between germline ends came to 12 bases. The CDR3: CASSEAGLASQETQYF. The CDR3 bases are TGTGCCAGCAGTGAAGCGGGTCTGGCCAGCCAAGAGACCCAGTACTTC. Full variable domain (rest looked up from reference TRBV2 and TRBJ2-5): EPEVTQTPSHQVTQMGQEVILRCVPISNHLYFYWYRQILGQKVEFLVSFYNNEISEKSEIFDDQFSVERPDGSNFTLKIRSTKLEDSAMYFCASSEAGLASQETQYFGPGTRLLVL.

The chain links TRBV29-1 to TRBJ1-2; tentatively, D is TRBD1 (5 bases). Germline-derived CDR1 and CDR2 are SQVTM and ANQGSEA. The V gene lost 0 bases and the J gene lost 3 bases, with 8 bases spanning the gap. The CDR3 is 13 residues long. The CDR3 loop reads CSVEEGAYYGYTF. CDR3 bases: TGCAGCGTTGAAGAAGGGGCTTACTATGGCTACACCTTC.

The gene calls are TRBV28 and TRBJ2-7; no clear D. This CDR3 has 14 amino acids. Trimming took 8 bases from V and 3 from J, leaving 17 bases between them. CDR1 and CDR2 (germline): MDHEN, SYDVKM. This CDR3 is CASRKAGPRYEQYF. CDR3 nucleotides: TGTGCCAGCCGAAAAGCCGGGCCCCGCTACGAGCAGTACTTC. The variable domain in full, completed from reference TRBV28 and TRBJ2-7, reads DVKVTQSSRYLVKRTGEKVFLECVQDMDHENMFWYRQDPGLGLRLIYFSYDVKMKEKGDIPEGYSVSREKKERFSLILESASTNQTSMYLCASRKAGPRYEQYFGPGTRLTVT.

The V and J genes are TRBV6-4 and TRBJ1-1; 7 nucleotides align to TRBD1. V shed 0 bases, J shed 0 bases, and the junction held 4 bases outside the gene matches. CDR3 length: 16 amino acids. The V gene's germline CDR1 is MRHNA and CDR2 SNTAGT. CDR3 nucleotide sequence: TGTGCCAGCAGTGACTCGAAGGGGGCGATGAACACTGAAGCTTTCTTT. Its translation is CASSDSKGAMNTEAFF.

The genes are TRBV18 and TRBJ1-4; a possible D gene is TRBD1 (5 bases). This CDR3 comprises 13 residues. V was trimmed by 3 bases and J by 7 bases, leaving 9 bases between them. CDR1 KGHSH and CDR2 LQKENI come from the germline V gene. The CDR3 DNA sequence: TGTGCCAGCTCACCCTCGACAGTTGAAAAACTGTTTTTT. Residues: CASSPSTVEKLFF.

V usage is TRBV13 and J usage is TRBJ2-5, with 7 bases fitting TRBD1. The V and J ends lost 5 bases and 3 bases, in that order; junction bases with no gene match: 9. This CDR3 has 15 amino acids. The germline gives CDR1 PRHDT, CDR2 FYEKMQ (reference sequence). This CDR3 is CASSRGGQREETQYF. For the CDR3, the DNA is TGTGCCAGCAGCCGAGGGGGACAGAGAGAAGAGACCCAGTACTTC.

This rearrangement joins TRBV7-2 to TRBJ1-1; D is uncertain. The CDR3 covers 14 residues. V lost 3 bases, J lost 4 bases, and 12 bases lay in between. The germline V gene encodes CDR1 SGHTA and CDR2 FQGNSA. The CDR3 spells CASSLKGEATEAFF. CDR3 coding DNA: TGTGCCAGCAGCTTGAAGGGAGAGGCCACTGAAGCTTTCTTT. The full variable domain, rest sourced from reference TRBV7-2 and TRBJ1-1, is GAGVSQSPSNKVTEKGKDVELRCDPISGHTALYWYRQSLGQGLEFLIYFQGNSAPDKSGLPSDRFSAERTGGSVSTLTIQRTQQEDSAVYLCASSLKGEATEAFFGQGTRLTVV.

As regards this clone: Different DNA sequences within this sample yield the same CDR3. The chain links TRBV7-2 to TRBJ2-1; D possibly uses TRBD1 or TRBD2 (5 bases each). The length of the CDR3 is 14 residues. Germline CDR1 and CDR2: SGHTA and FQGNSA. Trimming stripped 5 bases from V and 0 bases from J, with 8 bases between. The CDR3 protein is CASSPGASYNEQFF. In DNA form, the CDR3 reads TGTGCCAGCAGCCCCGGGGCCTCCTACAATGAGCAGTTCTTC.

The gene calls are TRBV29-1 and TRBJ1-1; D is ambiguous. Germline V lookup: CDR1 SQVTM, CDR2 ANQGSEA. The CDR3 has 14 residues. V lost 0 bases and J lost 10, with 18 bases in between. The CDR3 region is CSVEELDRLGRAFF. DNA of the CDR3: TGCAGCGTTGAAGAATTGGACCGTTTGGGCCGAGCTTTCTTT.

The V gene is TRBV4-1, the J gene TRBJ1-1, with D possibly TRBD1 on 5 matching bases. Trimming removed 1 base at V and 3 bases at J, with 12 bases between. In germline, CDR1 is MGHRA, CDR2 YSYEKL. The CDR3 runs to 15 residues. The CDR3 protein is CASSQGSQGHTEAFF. For the CDR3, the DNA is TGCGCCAGCAGCCAAGGTTCGCAGGGCCACACTGAAGCTTTCTTT.

The chain employs TRBV7-9 and TRBJ2-5; 10 bases are a match to TRBD2. The V gene's germline CDR1 is SEHNR and CDR2 FQNEAQ (reference sequence). The CDR3 runs 16 residues. V lost 5 bases, J lost 2 bases, and 8 bases stayed unmatched. The CDR3 loop is CASSPRTSGAQETQYF. The CDR3 DNA follows: TGTGCCAGCAGCCCTAGGACTAGCGGAGCACAAGAGACCCAGTACTTC.

V usage is TRBV6-1 and J usage is TRBJ2-7, with D possibly TRBD1 on 6 matching bases. Germline lookup yields CDR1 MNHNS and CDR2 SASEGT. Trimming shortened V by 7 bases and J by 0 bases, and 13 bases separated the two germline ends. The CDR3 sequence is 14 residues long. CDR3 DNA: TGTGCCAGCAAATGGGACACTCTCTCCTACGAGCAGTACTTC. This sequence encodes CASKWDTLSYEQYF.